One sample yielded the 13 T cell receptor beta chains listed below, sequenced in a study of cytomegalovirus exposure and HLA in healthy donors (dated by TCRdb to between 2016 and 2019). Library method: the immunoSEQ multiplex PCR assay. TCRdb carries this immuneACCESS record with in-frame sequences only. Its versions omit some clonotypes, under half of them owing to an unresolved V gene in the studies checked, with the rest unexplained. For this sample there are approximately 170,000 clones; around four fifths appear just once. Clones ranked in the top ten supply around 2.5% of the sample. Sequenced sample: PBMCs. These receptors were taken from a man aged 25 to 40 in good health and CMV-seropositive.

The chain uses TRBV7-9 and TRBJ2-2; tentatively, D is TRBD2 (6 bases). The germline V and J ends were trimmed by 4 bases and 3 bases, with 18 bases remaining between them. Germline assignment: CDR1 SEHNR and CDR2 FQNEAQ (reference sequence). This CDR3 region has 17 residues. The CDR3, as DNA: TGTGCCAGCAGCTCAAATTCGGGGGTCCCCCACACCGGGGAGCTGTTTTTT. Its protein product is CASSSNSGVPHTGELFF. Full variable domain (rest looked up from reference TRBV7-9 and TRBJ2-2): DTGVSQNPRHKITKRGQNVTFRCDPISEHNRLYWYRQTLGQGPEFLTYFQNEAQLEKSRLLSDRFSAERPKGSFSTLEIQRTEQGDSAMYLCASSSNSGVPHTGELFFGEGSRLTVL.

The chain uses TRBV10-3 and TRBJ1-2; TRBD1 matches at 7 bases. The CDR3 consists of 13 residues. Germline V gene sequence: CDR1 ENHRY, CDR2 SYGVKD. The ends lost 5 bases at V and 0 bases at J; junction bases unmatched: 0. In DNA form, the CDR3 reads TGTGCCATCAGTACAGGGGCTAACTATGGCTACACCTTC. As protein: CAISTGANYGYTF.

V gene TRBV19 combines with J gene TRBJ1-6; 7 positions agree with TRBD1. The CDR3 extends over 14 amino acids. Germline values: CDR1 LNHDA, CDR2 SQIVND (reference sequence). The trim removed 5 bases at V and 12 bases at J, leaving 10 bases unmatched. The DNA of the CDR3 is TGTGCCAGTAGTCCCTCGGACAGGAACGAACCCCTCCACTTT. Translated, it gives CASSPSDRNEPLHF.

Here the CDR3 DNA reads TGTGCCGGTATTCACCCTACAGGGGTAGAAGGCTACACCTTC. Protein sequence: CAGIHPTGVEGYTF. V usage is TRBV27 and J usage is TRBJ1-2, with 7 bases matching TRBD1. Trimming at V came to 11 bases and at J to 8 bases, leaving 17 bases not matched to a gene. Germline V gene sequence: CDR1 MNHEY, CDR2 SMNVEV (reference sequence). The CDR3 spans 14 residues.

The chain links TRBV4-3 to TRBJ2-3; 7 bases fit TRBD2. The V and J ends lost 4 bases and 2 bases, in that order; junction bases with no gene match: 12. This CDR3 has 17 residues. The V gene's germline CDR1 is LGHNA and CDR2 YSLEER. The chain's CDR3 is CASSPPRRGNHTDTQYF. As DNA, the CDR3 is TGCGCCAGCAGCCCACCCAGGCGGGGGAACCACACAGATACGCAGTATTTT.

V and J are TRBV4-1 and TRBJ1-1, with D maybe TRBD1 (5 bases). The CDR3 runs to 18 residues. The V end was cut by 1 base, the J end by 0 bases, with 18 bases between. The germline gives CDR1 MGHRA, CDR2 YSYEKL. The CDR3 DNA is TGCGCCAGCAGCCAAGGTGGACACTCTTTAGGAATGAACACTGAAGCTTTCTTT. Residues: CASSQGGHSLGMNTEAFF.

The chain recombines TRBV7-6 with TRBJ1-1, with D possibly matching TRBD1 (5 bases). CDR1 is SGHVS and CDR2 is FNYEAQ in the germline V gene. Trimming shortened V by 1 base and J by 3 bases, and 12 bases separated the two germline ends. The CDR3 is 15 amino acids. The CDR3 reads CASSLGRVEHTEAFF. The CDR3 nucleotides read TGTGCCAGCAGCTTAGGCAGGGTGGAGCACACTGAAGCTTTCTTT.

V gene TRBV7-2 combines with J gene TRBJ2-1; 9 bases are shared with TRBD1. V lost 5 bases to trimming and J lost 5 bases; unmatched junction nucleotides: 7. There are 15 residues in the CDR3. Germline CDR1 and CDR2: SGHTA and FQGNSA. In nucleotides, the CDR3 is TGTGCCAGCAGCCCCCCGGGACAGGGTAACAATGAGCAGTTCTTC. This codes for CASSPPGQGNNEQFF. Filled out from reference TRBV7-2 and TRBJ2-1, the complete variable domain reads GAGVSQSPSNKVTEKGKDVELRCDPISGHTALYWYRQSLGQGLEFLIYFQGNSAPDKSGLPSDRFSAERTGGSVSTLTIQRTQQEDSAVYLCASSPPGQGNNEQFFGPGTRLTVL.

The rearrangement links TRBV6-5 to TRBJ2-5, with a possible D match to TRBD1 (6 bases). This CDR3 is 12 amino acids long. The V gene lost 6 bases and the J gene lost 6 bases, with 11 bases spanning the gap. Germline V gene data show CDR1 as MNHEY and CDR2 as SVGAGI. CDR3 region: CASRKGGKTQYF. In DNA form, the CDR3 reads TGTGCCAGCAGGAAAGGGGGAAAGACCCAGTACTTC.

The CDR3 DNA reads TGCGCCAGCAGCCAAGATTGGAGCGGGGGGCGACAAGAGACCCAGTACTTC. It codes for CASSQDWSGGRQETQYF. J is TRBJ2-5 and V is TRBV4-3; 9 nucleotides align to TRBD2. The CDR3 sequence is 17 residues long. V was pared by 0 bases and J by 2 bases, with 7 bases of the junction left unmatched. Germline CDR1 and CDR2: LGHNA and YSLEER.

The rearrangement joins TRBV7-9 to TRBJ1-1; TRBD1 agrees at 9 bases. CDR3 length equals 15 residues. The ends lost 6 bases at V and 5 bases at J; junction bases unmatched: 10. Germline loops: CDR1 SEHNR, CDR2 FQNEAQ (reference sequence). The CDR3 here is CASRSTGGAETEAFF. The CDR3 region has the DNA TGTGCCAGCAGATCAACAGGGGGCGCGGAAACTGAAGCTTTCTTT.

V and J are TRBV9 and TRBJ1-1; 8 bases map to TRBD1. The CDR3 has 12 residues. CDR1 and CDR2 (germline): SGDLS, YYNGEE. The V gene end was trimmed by 3 bases and the J gene end by 8 bases; junction bases not matched to a gene: 3. The CDR3 DNA follows: TGTGCCAGCAGCGCATACAGGGGGGAAGCTTTCTTT. It specifies CASSAYRGEAFF.

V is TRBV28 and J is TRBJ2-3, with D perhaps assigned TRBD1 or TRBD2 (7 bases each). In germline, CDR1 is MDHEN, CDR2 SYDVKM. This CDR3 has 11 amino acids. With 10 bases removed from V and 5 bases from J, the gap between germline ends came to 10 bases. CDR3: CATRGGDTQYF. DNA of the CDR3: TGTGCCACCAGGGGGGGAGATACGCAGTATTTT. Complete variable domain (other parts from reference TRBV28 and TRBJ2-3): DVKVTQSSRYLVKRTGEKVFLECVQDMDHENMFWYRQDPGLGLRLIYFSYDVKMKEKGDIPEGYSVSREKKERFSLILESASTNQTSMYLCATRGGDTQYFGPGTRLTVL.